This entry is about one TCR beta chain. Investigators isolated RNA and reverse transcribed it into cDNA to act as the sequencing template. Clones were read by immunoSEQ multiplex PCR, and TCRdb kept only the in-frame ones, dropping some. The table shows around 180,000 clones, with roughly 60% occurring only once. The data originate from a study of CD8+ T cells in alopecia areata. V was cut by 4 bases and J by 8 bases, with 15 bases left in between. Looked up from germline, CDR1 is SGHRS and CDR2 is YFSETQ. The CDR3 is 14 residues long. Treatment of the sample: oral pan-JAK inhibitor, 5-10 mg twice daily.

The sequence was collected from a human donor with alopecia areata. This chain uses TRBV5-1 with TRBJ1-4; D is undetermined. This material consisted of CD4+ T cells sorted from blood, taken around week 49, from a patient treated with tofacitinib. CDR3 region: CASSQTINGEKLFF. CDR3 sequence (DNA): TGCGCCAGCAGCCAGACCATAAACGGGGAAAAACTGTTTTTT.